This TCR beta chain appears in the sequencing data of a study of radiotherapy plus CTLA-4 blockade in lung cancer. About the research overall: Among patients, under 20% showed objective responses, and approximately 31% had disease control.

General observations from the study: In blood, TCR clones derived from the tumor expanded after radiotherapy plus ipilimumab.

Clones were read by immunoSEQ multiplex PCR, and TCRdb kept only the in-frame ones, dropping some. The table records 50,000 to 85,000 clones, about 80% of them present only once. Treatment of patients with chemo-refractory metastatic non-small-cell lung cancer consisted of focal radiation plus CTLA-4 blockade with ipilimumab. This clone was detected once. What it recognizes is unknown. The CDR3 consists of 13 residues. With 7 bases clipped from V and 4 bases from J, the junction kept 6 bases outside the gene matches. From germline, CDR1 is SQVTM and CDR2 ANQGSEA. The sequence was collected from a human donor with non-small cell lung cancer who had a partial response to radiotherapy plus ipilimumab. The specimen was peripheral blood, collected from a patient treated with radiotherapy plus ipilimumab. The chain combines TRBV29-1 with TRBJ2-7; 11 bases align to TRBD1. For the CDR3, the DNA is TGCAGCGCAGCCGGGACAGGGGGTTACGAGCAGTACTTC. This sequence encodes CSAAGTGGYEQYF.